This T cell receptor beta chain was captured in a study of blood T cell repertoires in COVID-19. Across the whole study: Sites in the United States, Italy and Spain provided acute and convalescent COVID-19 samples.

Trimming removed 3 bases at V and 8 bases at J, with 16 bases between. The CDR3 contains 14 residues. Germline V gene sequence: CDR1 LGHDT, CDR2 YNNKEL (reference sequence). In the authors' methods: How many nucleated cells were present was estimated from reference gene primer amplification. TCRdb's copy holds only in-frame clones and misses some; the assay was immunoSEQ multiplex PCR. That table gives V, J and clone size, and the DNA gave D and trimming. The sample holds 200,000 to 250,000 clones, 84% seen once. Source material: peripheral blood. The chain is built from TRBV3-1 (or the pseudogene TRBV3-2) and TRBJ1-1; D possibly corresponds to TRBD1 (5 bases). This clonotype was sampled from a woman aged 50 to 60 with active or convalescent COVID-19. CDR3 amino acids: CASSHMDTAGEAFF. For the CDR3, the DNA is TGTGCCAGCAGCCATATGGACACAGCCGGGGAAGCTTTCTTT.